This T cell receptor beta chain was found in a study of cytomegalovirus exposure and HLA in healthy donors (dated by TCRdb to about 2017). Regarding the study in general: In an earlier analysis of some 550 of the donors, approximately 260 Gb of sequence data and 117 million unique TCR beta sequences from about 179 million T cells were reported. An early release covering roughly 600 HLA-typed donors comprised about 310 gigabases of sequencing data and around 80 million unique TCR sequences. Of the approximately 400 genotyped donors, around 81% fell in the genetic ancestry cluster associated with self-reported Caucasian donors. The study aimed to test whether signatures of past pathogen exposure could be identified by cataloging public T cell receptors. The study used immunosequencing to profile the T cell repertoires of 666 subjects and linked those repertoires to cytomegalovirus serostatus. A separate validation cohort of 90 to 150 different subjects was used in addition to the approximately 670-subject first cohort. The study combined high-throughput TCR immunosequencing, statistical association of individual TCRs with disease status, and machine learning to predict cytomegalovirus infection status. A later analysis re-analyzed previously published TCR beta repertoires from 666 donors and added high-resolution HLA genotyping to study TCR occurrence patterns. In the later analysis, no new phenotypic data were used to find candidate immune exposures; instead, reliance was placed on TCR beta sequences and their occurrence across donors. An earlier analysis of several hundred of the donors applied high-throughput TCR beta sequencing to assess whether each TCR beta V gene segment acted as functional or pseudogenic. Alongside the repertoire data, information on donor age, sex, ethnicity and CMV serostatus was compiled. In a later genetic analysis, genome-wide SNP genotypes for about 65% of the 666 donors were used, and that subset was treated as a discovery cohort. All discovery cohort repertoires had been generated using a single sequencing platform. Class I and class II HLA loci were covered by the typing at four-digit resolution. The number of typed donors differed by locus: roughly 620-630 for A, B, C, DRB1 and DQB1; 522 for DQA1; fewer than 610 for DPA1; and 400 to 480 for DPB1. Roughly 5 DR-DQ haplotypes were treated as single units for association and clustering because of strong linkage in the cohort. Across some 400 genotyped donors of the cohort, an average of about 240,000 unique TCR beta nucleotide sequences per donor were sequenced, and approximately 17% of those sequences were non-productive.

Comments on this clone: No antigen is known for it. No base quality information exists; no much larger clone differs at one position.

The full study reports these points: An earlier analysis of around 500 of the donors showed that most TCR beta V segments appeared in productive rearrangements either about 87% or about 30% of the time, which broadly matched IMGT annotations. Assigning TCR associations to individual alleles was difficult when HLA alleles, especially DR and DQ, strongly co-occurred. According to a later analysis, parvovirus B19, influenza, CMV and Epstein-Barr virus appeared linked to several top co-occurrence clusters. At a false discovery rate of 0.05, a later analysis linked fewer than 20,000 TCR beta sequences to specific HLA alleles. Three of the identified cytomegalovirus-associated TCR beta chains were confirmed in vitro to be specific for cytomegalovirus antigens. Because the 87-base-pair reads could not distinguish some IMGT-functional V segments, including TRBV6-2 and TRBV6-3, those segments were excluded. Because HLA typing was unavailable for some donors at each locus, only the typed subset was used in association tests. A further reported finding was that TCR beta sequences accurately predicted the HLA-A and HLA-B alleles for most subjects in the first cohort. Because counts were too low, about 18 rarely observed V segments, including chromosome 9 orphons, were left out of the earlier analysis of several hundred of the donors. The authors suggested that the approach could potentially be generalized to other disease states and immunological phenotypes. Compared with equally common non-associated chains, HLA-associated TCR beta chains in a later analysis were more clonally expanded and had lower generation probabilities. In a later genetic analysis, a missense DCLRE1C variant was associated with V-gene and J-gene trimming of TCR beta chains, and the association was replicated in an independent cohort. A cluster of highly shared sequence variants was judged likely to represent a technical artifact of the sequencing pipeline. A later genetic analysis reported fewer N-insertions in productive TCRs among donors in an Asian-associated ancestry cluster than the roughly 700-donor mean. Roughly uniform sequencing depth across donors was assumed in presence/absence analyses, although this assumption may not hold. For the cohort, immune exposure information was limited to CMV serostatus. In a later analysis, the rate of TCR association differed among HLA loci, with DRB1 alleles having the most associated TCRs and HLA-C alleles having the fewest. In both the original and validation cohorts, the classifier was reported to diagnose cytomegalovirus status with high specificity and sensitivity. Across donors, most TCR sequences were observed very rarely, whereas some public TCRs were present in many individuals. In this cohort, only TCR beta chains were sequenced, and detectable features were limited by the absence of alpha or paired-chain data. In a later analysis, most CMV-associated TCR beta chains were found to appear HLA-restricted, with HLA associations seemingly driven largely by CMV exposure. Correlated functional status among segregating V segments might reflect linkage disequilibrium, but an unknown experimental factor could not be ruled out. The study listed over 150 TCR beta chains as associated with cytomegalovirus.

The cohort consisted of more than 650 healthy bone marrow donors. At the time of sampling, every cohort member was nominally healthy, though immune exposures that went unrecorded were likely present. The donor tested CMV seronegative and was one of the 352 seronegative cohort members. A peripheral blood sample was provided by each donor, and peripheral blood mononuclear cells were used for TCR beta sequencing. Genomic DNA was extracted from the blood cell samples with the Qiagen DNeasy Blood Extraction Kit. V has 4 bases trimmed and J has 3 bases trimmed; junction bases matching no gene number 2. Per the germline V gene (reference sequence), LNHDA is the CDR1 and SQIVND is the CDR2. Taken from cysteine to phenylalanine, the CDR3 has 14 residues. The DNA shown is the 42-base CDR3, in frame from base 1. The method was the immunoSEQ multiplex PCR assay. The multiplex PCR relied on a mix of 60 forward primers for TCR Vbeta segments and 13 reverse primers for TCR Jbeta segments. A multiplex PCR assay on genomic DNA amplified the CDR3 region of rearranged TCR beta genes. The Illumina HiSeq System was used to sequence the amplified TCR beta libraries as 87-base-pair reads. The authors' pipeline ran thus. In a later analysis, roughly 80 million unique TCR beta chains were counted across the roughly 610 repertoires, and about 10 million of these chains were shared by at least two donors. Raw reads were error-corrected and collapsed into unique sequences by a nearest-neighbor algorithm in which closely related sequences were merged to remove PCR and sequencing errors. V, D and J gene segments were assigned by aligning CDR3 sequences to IMGT reference sequences. For a sequence to be retained, a match of at least six nucleotides to both a V gene segment and a J gene segment was required. Rearrangements were called productive when the CDR3 lacked stop codons and stayed in frame with V and J; all others were non-productive. Following IMGT convention, CDR3 was defined as the stretch from the second conserved V-encoded cysteine to the conserved J-encoded phenylalanine. The earlier analysis of some 600 of the donors excluded sequences that lacked an unambiguous match to a single V gene segment. In an earlier analysis of roughly 500 of the donors, V segments were called functional above 56.7% productive rearrangements and were called segregating when the between-donor standard deviation exceeded 5%. To diagnose cytomegalovirus status from the catalog of TCR beta chain sequences, a statistical classification framework was built. V and J gene assignment, in a later analysis, came from comparing TCR nucleotide sequences with IMGT/GENE-DB human TR gene sequences. A later analysis assigned CDR3 sequences and most-parsimonious VDJ recombination scenarios with the TCRdist pipeline. In a later analysis, each TCR beta chain was defined by its CDR3 amino acid sequence together with its V-gene family, and reads lacking a unique V-gene family were excluded. To address suspected cross-contamination and a sequencing artifact, a later analysis removed under 600 highly shared, low-generation-probability nucleotide sequences. In a later analysis, a clonal expansion index was calculated for each public chain from normalized within-repertoire ranks of inferred template counts. In a later analysis, generation probabilities were computed with a VDJ recombination model fitted to out-of-frame rearrangements, and the resulting probabilities were checked against IGoR. In a later analysis, TCR-TCR, TCR-HLA and TCR-CMV co-occurrence was scored with hypergeometric tests, and a repertoire-size bias correction was applied to TCR pairs. False discovery rates were estimated in a later analysis by permuting HLA or CMV assignments 20 times. In a later analysis, co-occurring TCRs were grouped using DBSCAN, and TCRdist sequence similarity was added for clustering within HLA-allele-positive subsets. Co-occurrence clustering excluded repertoires with fewer than 30,000 or more than 120,000 public chains, plus five with anomalous nucleotide sharing. As stored in TCRdb, this immuneACCESS dataset retains in-frame rearrangements with V and J assigned. A fraction of the clones does not appear; measured against another copy, unresolved V genes explain less than half of the discrepancy, and the remainder lacks a known reason. D and trimming come from the DNA, and the V and J calls and clone size come from that table. The sample table holds 140,000 or so clones, of which roughly 80% were seen once. The top ten clonotypes cover approximately 2.7% of the sample.

This receptor was obtained from a boy aged 2 to 10 in good health and CMV-seronegative. Sequencing was carried out using PBMCs. The chain employs TRBV19 and TRBJ1-5; 8 bases in between match TRBD1. The CDR3 region reads CASSTDRVNQPQHF. The nucleotide sequence reads as follows: TGTGCCAGTAGTACGGACAGGGTCAATCAGCCCCAGCATTTT.